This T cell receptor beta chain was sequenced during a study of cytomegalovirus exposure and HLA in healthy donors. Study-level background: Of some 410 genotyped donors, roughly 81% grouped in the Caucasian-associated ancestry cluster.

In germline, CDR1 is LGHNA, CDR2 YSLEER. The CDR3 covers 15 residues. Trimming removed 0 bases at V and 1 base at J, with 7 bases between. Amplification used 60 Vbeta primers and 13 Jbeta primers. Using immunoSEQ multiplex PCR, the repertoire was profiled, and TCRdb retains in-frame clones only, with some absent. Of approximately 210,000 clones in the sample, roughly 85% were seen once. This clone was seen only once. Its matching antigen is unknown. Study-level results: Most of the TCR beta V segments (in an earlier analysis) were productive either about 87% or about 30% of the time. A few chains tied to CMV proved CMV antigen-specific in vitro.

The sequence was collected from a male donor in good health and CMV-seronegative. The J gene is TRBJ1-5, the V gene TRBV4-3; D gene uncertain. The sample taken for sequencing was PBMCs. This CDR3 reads CASSQDFLSNQPQHF. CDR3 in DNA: TGCGCCAGCAGCCAAGATTTCCTGAGCAATCAGCCCCAGCATTTT.